The clone carrying this T cell receptor beta chain was detected a few times. TCRdb analysed the reads with MiXCR anew, one entry per CDR3 protein. The profile covers roughly 600,000 distinct CDR3 sequences, with roughly a quarter appearing a single time and under 8.5% taken by the ten largest. In germline, CDR1 is SQVTM, CDR2 ANQGSEA. Trimming pared 2 bases from V and 0 bases from J, leaving 10 bases between. The length of the CDR3 is 15 residues. This sample stems from a study of T cell repertoires in cytomegalovirus infection. Study overall: Indications of both CMV infection and matching HLA type were provided by public TCR beta signatures.

This rearrangement joins TRBV29-1 to TRBJ1-4, with a tentative D call TRBD1 (5 bases). This TCR was sampled from a human donor in good health (CMV status not recorded). Some clones in this sample may be carry-over from other donors' samples. Sequencing used CD8+ T cells from PBMCs. The CDR3 DNA sequence: TGCAGCGTTGAACTACAGGAGGCAACTAATGAAAAACTGTTTTTT. Its protein product is CSVELQEATNEKLFF.